These 3 T cell receptor beta chains were sequenced from one sample in a study of CXCR3-negative and CXCR3-positive naive CD8 T cells (dated by TCRdb to the late 2010s). The antigens for these receptors are not known. TCRdb names NextSeq 550 as the instrument used. The Human TCR Profiling Kit (MiLaboratory) was used to prepare UMI-labeled 5' RACE TRB cDNA libraries. TCRdb reprocessed the reads into one record per CDR3 protein sequence, lacking DNA. The data table for this sample lists approximately 140,000 distinct CDR3 sequences. The top ten clones comprise approximately 0.28% of the sample. Results the study describes overall, beyond this receptor: TRB CDR3s from CXCR3-positive naive cells showed higher hydrophobicity (lower Kidera factor 4), lower energy, and higher strength and volume indices than CXCR3-negative naive cells.

Sequenced: naive CXCR3+ CD8+ T cells from blood. The cell subset or site label, as the study defines it: CD45RO-CCR7+CD27+CD95- naive CD8+ T cells expressing CXCR3 (TNR3+). The receptors were sampled from a human donor in good health. Some clones in this sample may be carry-over from other donors' samples.

The V gene is TRBV7-6, the J gene TRBJ1-1; TCRdb gives TRBD1 as the D gene, but with no DNA this cannot be confirmed. CDR3 length equals 15 residues. Germline CDR1 SGHVS, CDR2 FNYEAQ. CDR3 residues: CASSLGTGPNTEAFF.

This CDR3 is CATSREALDGSDTQYF. The V call is TRBV15, the J call TRBJ2-3; TCRdb names TRBD1, which stays unverified in the absence of DNA. From germline, CDR1 is LNHNV and CDR2 YYDKDF (reference sequence). CDR3 size: 16 residues.

The V gene is TRBV29-1, the J gene TRBJ2-7; absent DNA, TCRdb's TRBD2 call cannot be checked. Germline V gives CDR1 SQVTM, CDR2 ANQGSEA. CDR3 length: 13 amino acids. The CDR3 is CSVELAGNYEQYF.